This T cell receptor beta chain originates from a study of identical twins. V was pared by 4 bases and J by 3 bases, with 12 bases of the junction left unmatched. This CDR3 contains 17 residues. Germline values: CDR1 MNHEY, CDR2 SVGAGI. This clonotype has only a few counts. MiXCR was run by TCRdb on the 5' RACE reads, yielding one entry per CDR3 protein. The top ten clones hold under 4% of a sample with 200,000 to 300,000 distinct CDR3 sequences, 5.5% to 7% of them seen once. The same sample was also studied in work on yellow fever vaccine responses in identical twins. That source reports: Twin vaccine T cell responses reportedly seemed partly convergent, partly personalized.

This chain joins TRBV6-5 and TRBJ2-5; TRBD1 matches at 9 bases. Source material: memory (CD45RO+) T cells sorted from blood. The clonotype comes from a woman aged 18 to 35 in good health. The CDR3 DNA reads TGTGCCAGCAGTTTCCTAGGGACAGGGCGAATAGAAGAGACCCAGTACTTC. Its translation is CASSFLGTGRIEETQYF.